This T cell receptor beta chain was identified in a study of neurological immune-mediated disorders. As concerns this clonotype: What it binds is not known. A much larger clone lies one base from this, so it may be a read error.

The CDR3 is 15 residues long. Germline assignment: CDR1 MDHEN and CDR2 SYDVKM. From 2 million PBMCs stored at -80 C, the unsorted libraries were generated. Overall study findings and caveats: Phylogenetically, 18 of 34 multiple sclerosis patients' repertoires fell into one related-CDR3 cluster, a possible signature.

Synthesis of cDNA was accomplished via 5'RACE employing 10-nucleotide random UMIs. TCRdb reanalysed the 5' RACE reads using MiXCR and keeps one entry per CDR3 protein. The table records approximately 90,000 distinct CDR3 sequences, around 3.4% of them present only once. The source is a woman younger than 30 with multiple sclerosis. Sequenced: PBMCs. The chain has TRBV28 and TRBJ1-2; perhaps TRBD1 as D (5 bases). CDR3 bases: TGTACCAGCAGTTACTCAGTTTTGGGGGGCTATGGCTACACCTTC. Protein: CTSSYSVLGGYGYTF.